The 21 T cell receptor beta chains below were found in one sample sequenced in a study of T cell clusters in autoimmune cytopenias. Tens of thousands of genome equivalents of blood DNA were amplified for TRB. Multiplex touch-down PCR amplified TRB using TRB-A and TRB-B pools in one tube. TCRdb reprocessed the multiplex PCR reads; each CDR3 protein has one entry and no DNA is given. The sample has about 7,200 distinct CDR3 sequences. In addition, the sample was reused for a study of T cell repertoires in aging, cancer and after chemotherapy.

The source material was peripheral blood. Receptor source: a human donor in good health.

V gene TRBV27 combines with J gene TRBJ2-1; without DNA, the TCRdb call of TRBD2 cannot be checked. The CDR3 contains 14 residues. Germline V CDR1 and CDR2: MNHEY, SMNVEV (reference sequence). CDR3 amino acids: CASSLRAPNNEQFF.

Measured by frequency, this clonotype is medium-sized (0.01 to 0.1%). The chain has TRBV13 and TRBJ1-4; no DNA is available, so the TRBD1 call from TCRdb remains unchecked. There are 11 residues in the CDR3. Germline values: CDR1 PRHDT, CDR2 FYEKMQ (reference sequence). CDR3 sequence reads: CASSWGEKLFF. The complete variable domain, with remaining parts taken from reference TRBV13 and TRBJ1-4, reads AAGVIQSPRHLIKEKRETATLKCYPIPRHDTVYWYQQGPGQDPQFLISFYEKMQSDKGSIPDRFSAQQFSDYHSELNMSSLELGDSALYFCASSWGEKLFFGSGTQLSVL.

In terms of frequency, this clonotype is medium-sized. The rearrangement joins TRBV6-5 to TRBJ2-7; TCRdb indicates TRBD1, and absent DNA this call remains unverified. This CDR3 is 14 amino acids long. Germline CDR1 reads MNHEY; CDR2 reads SVGAGI. CDR3 sequence: CASSSLPGPYEQYF.

This clonotype ranks as medium-sized in terms of frequency. The chain recombines TRBV19 with TRBJ1-5. Germline CDR1 LNHDA, CDR2 SQIVND (reference sequence). This CDR3 region has 14 residues. The CDR3 loop reads CASSAVNSNQPQHF.

By frequency, this clonotype is medium-sized. V gene TRBV5-6 combines with J gene TRBJ2-6; the TCRdb call, TRBD1, lacks DNA for checking. Germline-derived CDR1 and CDR2 are SGHDT and YYEEEE. The CDR3 spans 17 residues. The CDR3 sequence: CASSTPESSSGANVLTF.

The gene calls are TRBV30 and TRBJ1-5; the D gene TCRdb calls, TRBD1, cannot be checked with no DNA. Germline lookup yields CDR1 GTSNPN and CDR2 SVGIG (reference sequence). The CDR3 has 14 residues. The CDR3 reads CAWSGTGGNQPQHF. Complete variable domain (other parts from reference TRBV30 and TRBJ1-5): SQTIHQWPATLVQPVGSPLSLECTVEGTSNPNLYWYRQAAGRGLQLLFYSVGIGQISSEVPQNLSASRPQDRQFILSSKKLLLSDSGFYLCAWSGTGGNQPQHFGDGTRLSIL.

The chain has TRBV7-2 and TRBJ1-5. CDR3 length: 14 amino acids. Germline assignment: CDR1 SGHTA and CDR2 FQGNSA. The CDR3 sequence is CASSPARSNQPQHF.

The chain links TRBV11-2 to TRBJ2-1; TCRdb indicates TRBD1, and absent DNA this call remains unverified. CDR3 length: 17 amino acids. Per the germline V gene, CDR1 is SGHAT and CDR2 is FQNNGV. CDR3 sequence: CASSRSFRGASYNEQFF.

V is TRBV12-3 or TRBV12-4 and J is TRBJ2-3; TCRdb's assignment of TRBD2 cannot be checked, as there is no DNA. This CDR3 contains 14 residues. The CDR3 protein is CASSRTGGVVTQYF.

Its frequency marks this clonotype as medium-sized. V is TRBV27 and J is TRBJ2-5; TCRdb's D gene call, TRBD1, goes unchecked for lack of DNA. The CDR3 covers 16 residues. Germline V gene data show CDR1 as MNHEY and CDR2 as SMNVEV (reference sequence). The CDR3: CASSFGRTDLWETQYF.

The V and J genes are TRBV10-3 and TRBJ2-7; the D call from TCRdb, TRBD1, cannot be confirmed without DNA. The CDR3 sequence is 12 residues long. Germline V CDR1 and CDR2: ENHRY, SYGVKD. CDR3 in amino acids: CAISEGGYEQYF.

In terms of frequency, this clonotype is medium-sized (0.01 to 0.1%). The V and J genes are TRBV27 and TRBJ2-1; TCRdb returns TRBD2, unconfirmable since there is no DNA. CDR1 is MNHEY and CDR2 is SMNVEV in the germline V gene (reference sequence). There are 12 residues in the CDR3. The CDR3 spells CASSSPGVEQFF.

In terms of frequency, this clonotype is medium-sized. The genes are TRBV15 and TRBJ1-2; with no DNA, the TCRdb D assignment of TRBD1 cannot be verified. The V gene's germline CDR1 is LNHNV and CDR2 YYDKDF (reference sequence). The CDR3 loop spans 16 amino acids. The CDR3: CATSRETGGGGYGYTF.

The chain recombines TRBV7-2 with TRBJ2-5. The CDR3 is 13 amino acids. From germline, CDR1 is SGHTA and CDR2 FQGNSA. Here the CDR3 reads CASSLPKSETQYF.

V gene TRBV5-5 combines with J gene TRBJ2-1; TCRdb's D call of TRBD1 is untestable without DNA. CDR1 is SGHKS and CDR2 is YYEKEE in the germline V gene (reference sequence). The CDR3 sequence is 14 residues long. The CDR3 here is CASRGQGVANEQFF. The complete variable domain, with remaining parts taken from reference TRBV5-5 and TRBJ2-1, reads DAGVTQSPTHLIKTRGQQVTLRCSPISGHKSVSWYQQVLGQGPQFIFQYYEKEERGRGNFPDRFSARQFPNYSSELNVNALLLGDSALYLCASRGQGVANEQFFGPGTRLTVL.

The rearrangement uses TRBV5-1 and TRBJ2-1. This CDR3 is built from 13 residues. The V gene's germline CDR1 is SGHRS and CDR2 YFSETQ. CDR3 sequence: CASSLAASNEQFF.

The J gene is TRBJ2-5, the V gene TRBV14; the D gene TCRdb calls, TRBD2, cannot be checked with no DNA. This CDR3 region has 17 residues. Germline CDR1 reads SGHDN; CDR2 reads FVKESK. CDR3 region: CASSQGTRNTYGETQYF.

Considering frequency, this clonotype is medium-sized. The rearrangement links TRBV5-4 to TRBJ2-1; TCRdb picks TRBD2, but there is no DNA to check that call. Germline CDR1 is SGHNT and CDR2 is YYREEE (reference sequence). The CDR3 sequence is 13 residues long. CDR3 residues: CATGREGRNEQFF.

By frequency, this clonotype registers medium-sized. The chain recombines TRBV19 with TRBJ2-2; TCRdb lists TRBD1, though no DNA is available to test this call. The CDR3 covers 16 residues. Germline assignment: CDR1 LNHDA and CDR2 SQIVND (reference sequence). This CDR3 is CASSSRRGGPGGELFF.

The chain links TRBV6-2 or TRBV6-3 to TRBJ1-5; TCRdb's D call of TRBD1 is untestable without DNA. The germline gives CDR1 MNHEY, CDR2 SVGEGT. This CDR3 is built from 13 residues. CDR3 amino acids: CASSDRGSQPQHF.

This clonotype ranks as medium-sized in terms of frequency. The V call is TRBV15, the J call TRBJ2-5; TCRdb calls TRBD2, which cannot be checked without DNA. Germline CDR1 LNHNV, CDR2 YYDKDF (reference sequence). CDR3 length: 15 amino acids. CDR3 region: CATSKARRGQETQYF.